This paragraph reports one TCR beta chain. As yet, its antigen is unknown. These data belong to a study of long-term antiretroviral therapy in people with HIV. Study-level results: HIV repertoires had narrower CDR3 length ranges than controls. Pre-ART-expanded clones dominated the repertoire at all time points. The blood, collected between about 2004 and 2017, was possibly taken under older ART regimens.

They ran version v3.0 of the immunoSEQ assay at survey level. The assay was immunoSEQ multiplex PCR, and TCRdb's table has in-frame clones only and misses some. The sample records around 13,000 clones, 75% to 80% being singletons. In germline, CDR1 is SNHLY, CDR2 FYNNEI. V lost 5 bases to trimming and J lost 4 bases, with 18 bases between them. The CDR3 has 16 residues. The samples, holding roughly 0.9-10 million cryopreserved PBMC, were thawed before DNA extraction was carried out. This specimen consisted of unsorted PBMCs, obtained 0.5 years before starting antiretroviral therapy. The sequence was obtained from a woman in her thirties or forties with HIV. The genes are TRBV2 and TRBJ1-3; D unclear. This chain's CDR3 is CASSPGDGMRGNTIYF. DNA for the CDR3: TGTGCCAGCAGTCCAGGTGACGGGATGAGAGGAAACACCATATATTTT. Combining the CDR3 with reference TRBV2 and TRBJ1-3 gives the whole variable domain EPEVTQTPSHQVTQMGQEVILRCVPISNHLYFYWYRQILGQKVEFLVSFYNNEISEKSEIFDDQFSVERPDGSNFTLKIRSTKLEDSAMYFCASSPGDGMRGNTIYFGEGSWLTVV.